This T cell receptor beta chain originates from a study of T cell changes during pregnancy in multiple sclerosis. The CDR3 has 14 amino acids. Germline loops: CDR1 MGHRA, CDR2 YSYEKL. Trimming removed 7 bases at V and 1 base at J, with 11 bases between. Assay: immunoSEQ multiplex PCR; the TCRdb copy retains only in-frame clones and omits some. The data hold about 59,000 clones, with over 85% observed a single time. The chain links TRBV4-1 to TRBJ2-1; D is undetermined. The sequenced sample was CD8+ T cells from peripheral blood mononuclear cells, obtained in the third trimester of pregnancy. The TCR sequence derives from a female donor with multiple sclerosis, enrolled in a pregnancy study. The DNA of the CDR3 is TGCGCCAGCATTCGTCTCGGTTCCTACAATGAGCAGTTCTTC. This translates into CASIRLGSYNEQFF.